The 17 T cell receptor beta chains below all came from one sample that was sequenced in a study of beta chain features in type 1 diabetes. Reverse transcription of all isolated RNA meant that expressed TCRB transcripts were sequenced. The method was immunoSEQ multiplex PCR; TCRdb's version includes in-frame clones alone and lacks a portion of them. The table lists 150,000 to 200,000 clones, 10% to 15% of them singletons. Sequenced material: central memory CD4+ T cells from blood. These receptors were obtained from a woman under 30 in good health.

The chain carries TRBV7-2 and TRBJ2-4; D perhaps matches TRBD2 (6 bases). V shed 1 base and J shed 4 bases, with 11 bases lying between them. The CDR3 is 15 residues long. Germline V gene sequence: CDR1 SGHTA, CDR2 FQGNSA. CDR3 coding DNA: TGTGCCAGCAGCTTAGGGTCCGGGGGAAAAAACATTCAGTACTTC. Its translation is CASSLGSGGKNIQYF. Filled out from reference TRBV7-2 and TRBJ2-4, the complete variable domain reads GAGVSQSPSNKVTEKGKDVELRCDPISGHTALYWYRQSLGQGLEFLIYFQGNSAPDKSGLPSDRFSAERTGGSVSTLTIQRTQQEDSAVYLCASSLGSGGKNIQYFGAGTRLSVL.

The genes are TRBV30 and TRBJ2-2, with D possibly being TRBD1 (7 bases). V lost 5 bases and J 13 bases, leaving 20 bases between the germline ends. Germline loops: CDR1 GTSNPN, CDR2 SVGIG (reference sequence). The CDR3 is 13 amino acids. In nucleotides, the CDR3 is TGTGCCTGGGGTCATCAGGGGGGCGCAAGGCTGTTTTTT. This sequence encodes CAWGHQGGARLFF.

This clone was found a few times. V gene TRBV7-2 combines with J gene TRBJ2-1; TRBD2 agrees at 7 bases. The CDR3 totals 13 residues. Germline V gives CDR1 SGHTA, CDR2 FQGNSA. V lost 5 bases, J lost 10 bases, and 8 bases stayed unmatched. The CDR3 loop is CASSIHSGSEQFF. The CDR3 region has the DNA TGTGCCAGCAGCATCCATAGCGGGTCGGAGCAGTTCTTC. The entire variable domain, with the rest obtained from reference TRBV7-2 and TRBJ2-1, is as follows: GAGVSQSPSNKVTEKGKDVELRCDPISGHTALYWYRQSLGQGLEFLIYFQGNSAPDKSGLPSDRFSAERTGGSVSTLTIQRTQQEDSAVYLCASSIHSGSEQFFGPGTRLTVL.

This clone was seen a few times. V usage is TRBV27 and J usage is TRBJ1-2; 8 bases line up with TRBD1. CDR1 is MNHEY, CDR2 SMNVEV, per germline (reference sequence). This CDR3 spans 15 amino acids. V trimming: 2 bases; J trimming: 4 bases; junction bases outside the gene matches: 6. Here the CDR3 reads CASSLTTGDSYGYTF. For the CDR3, the DNA is TGTGCCAGCAGTTTAACGACAGGGGACTCCTATGGCTACACCTTC.

With respect to this clone: One end of the junction fails to match germline, which may point to a read error. The chain recombines TRBV27 with TRBJ2-2, with 7 bases that match TRBD1. This CDR3 contains 13 residues. Per germline, CDR1 MNHEY and CDR2 SMNVEV (reference sequence). CDR3 in amino acids: CASSLFGTGVLFF. The CDR3 DNA is TGTGCCAGCAGTTTATTTGGAACAGGGGTGCTGTTTTTT.

The V call is TRBV9, the J call TRBJ2-6, with 7 bases that match TRBD2. The CDR3 sequence is 18 residues long. Germline CDR1 and CDR2: SGDLS and YYNGEE. Trimming removed 2 bases from V and 4 bases from J; junction bases left unmatched: 12. CDR3 sequence (DNA): TGTGCCAGCAGCGTGGGCGCGGGAGCCCTTATGGGGGCCAACGTCCTGACTTTC. It yields the protein CASSVGAGALMGANVLTF. Full variable domain (rest looked up from reference TRBV9 and TRBJ2-6): DSGVTQTPKHLITATGQRVTLRCSPRSGDLSVYWYQQSLDQGLQFLIQYYNGEERAKGNILERFSAQQFPDLHSELNLSSLELGDSALYFCASSVGAGALMGANVLTFGAGSRLTVL.

On this clone itself: Other DNA sequences of this sample code for an identical CDR3. The J gene is TRBJ1-1, the V gene TRBV18, with D hard to call. Deletions cut 6 bases from V and 0 bases from J, with 11 bases between. Germline V lookup: CDR1 KGHSH, CDR2 LQKENI. CDR3 length: 14 amino acids. CDR3 amino acids: CASSRDSMNTEAFF. In DNA, the CDR3 is TGTGCCAGCTCCCGGGATAGTATGAACACTGAAGCTTTCTTT.

The rearrangement joins TRBV7-9 to TRBJ1-1, with 7 bases that match TRBD1. CDR3 length: 15 amino acids. Germline V gene sequence: CDR1 SEHNR, CDR2 FQNEAQ (reference sequence). Trimming removed 5 bases from V and 0 bases from J; junction bases left unmatched: 6. The CDR3 here is CASSVRQGLNTEAFF. The CDR3 nucleotides are TGTGCCAGCAGCGTGAGACAGGGACTGAACACTGAAGCTTTCTTT.

This rearrangement joins TRBV7-8 to TRBJ2-1, with TRBD2 matching 10 bases. The V segment lost 1 base and the J segment 8 bases; nucleotides outside the gene matches: 14. There are 18 residues in the CDR3. The germline CDR1 and CDR2 sequences are SGHVS and FQNEAQ. The CDR3 region is CASSLGPSSSGSSHEQFF. As DNA, the CDR3 is TGTGCCAGCAGCTTAGGGCCCTCCTCTAGCGGGAGTAGCCATGAGCAGTTCTTC.

This chain uses TRBV2 with TRBJ1-1; D gene unclear. In germline, CDR1 is SNHLY, CDR2 FYNNEI. Trimming cost V 7 bases and J 3 bases, with 9 bases left between them. The CDR3 is 12 residues long. The CDR3 bases are TGTGCCAGCATGAGGGTTTACACTGAAGCTTTCTTT. It encodes CASMRVYTEAFF.

DNA for the CDR3: TGTGCCAGCAGTGGCTTTAGCAATCAGCCCCAGCATTTT. Translated: CASSGFSNQPQHF. V gene TRBV28 combines with J gene TRBJ1-5; no firm D call. The length of the CDR3 is 13 residues. V shed 5 bases and J shed 0 bases, with 5 bases lying between them. Germline CDR1 and CDR2: MDHEN and SYDVKM. The entire variable domain, with the rest obtained from reference TRBV28 and TRBJ1-5, is as follows: DVKVTQSSRYLVKRTGEKVFLECVQDMDHENMFWYRQDPGLGLRLIYFSYDVKMKEKGDIPEGYSVSREKKERFSLILESASTNQTSMYLCASSGFSNQPQHFGDGTRLSIL.

The chain has TRBV2 and TRBJ2-7; 10 bases map to TRBD1. Germline CDR1 SNHLY, CDR2 FYNNEI. The CDR3 length is 14 residues. Trimming took 8 bases from V and 12 from J; bases not matched to a gene: 16. CDR3 loop: CASLVGTTGTGAYF. CDR3 coding DNA: TGTGCCAGCTTGGTCGGGACCACCGGGACAGGGGCGTACTTC.

This clone was recorded at least ten times. The chain carries TRBV28 and TRBJ2-7; 8 bases are a match to TRBD2. This CDR3 region has 14 residues. V dropped 5 bases and J dropped 6; count of bases not matched to a gene: 9. Per the germline V gene, CDR1 is MDHEN and CDR2 is SYDVKM. CDR3 amino acids: CASSLPAGEGEQYF. CDR3 DNA: TGTGCCAGCAGTCTCCCAGCGGGAGAGGGCGAGCAGTACTTC.

This clone was seen a few times. The V gene is TRBV18, the J gene TRBJ2-1, with D perhaps matching TRBD2 (6 bases). CDR1 is KGHSH and CDR2 is LQKENI in the germline V gene. The CDR3 sequence is 13 residues long. The V gene lost 2 bases and the J gene lost 8 bases, with 10 bases spanning the gap. DNA for the CDR3: TGTGCCAGCTCACCAACTAGCATCTATGAGCAGTTCTTC. Translation gives CASSPTSIYEQFF.

The table lists this clone with a few counts. DNA for the CDR3: TGTGCCAGCAGCCGGACACATGACGCTGAAGCTTTCTTT. It translates to CASSRTHDAEAFF. The rearrangement joins TRBV11-2 to TRBJ1-1; D is possibly TRBD1 (5 bases). The CDR3 spans 13 residues. Germline loops: CDR1 SGHAT, CDR2 FQNNGV. V gave up 5 bases and J gave up 6 bases, with 13 bases separating them.

V gene TRBV28 combines with J gene TRBJ2-3; TRBD1 matches at 7 bases. This CDR3 has 15 amino acids. Trimming took 2 bases from V and 4 from J; bases not matched to a gene: 6. Germline V gene sequence: CDR1 MDHEN, CDR2 SYDVKM. CDR3 DNA: TGTGCCAGCAGTTTACCGCTGACAGGGCCAGATACGCAGTATTTT. This sequence encodes CASSLPLTGPDTQYF.

The rearrangement uses TRBV6-1 and TRBJ2-3, with TRBD2 matching over 16 bases. V shed 4 bases and J 5 bases; nucleotides not matched to a gene: 3. Germline CDR1 and CDR2: MNHNS and SASEGT. The CDR3 runs to 16 residues. CDR3 region: CASSAGLAGGLDTQYF. Written as DNA, the CDR3 is TGTGCCAGCAGTGCGGGACTAGCGGGAGGGTTAGATACGCAGTATTTT.